Each of the 28 T cell receptor beta chains below was sequenced from the same sample in a study of low-dose radiotherapy and immunotherapy resistance in tumors. Primers targeting TRAV and TRBV primed first-strand cDNA, covering alpha and beta chains. It was with a constant-region primer and a V-primer adapter that TCRs were amplified over roughly 19 PCR cycles. TCRdb reprocessed the reads with MiXCR, giving one entry per CDR3 protein. The table lists around 13,000 distinct CDR3 sequences, approximately 61% of them singletons. The receptor set was obtained from a human donor with advanced metastatic prostate, ovarian, gallbladder or colorectal cancer (not recorded which). This table probably holds off-target reads from a library built for another chain.

This clonotype has more than one count but fewer than ten. The chain couples TRBV7-2 to TRBJ2-3; 8 nucleotides agree with TRBD1. CDR3 size: 13 residues. CDR1 SGHTA and CDR2 FQGNSA come from the germline V gene. The ends lost 4 bases at V and 9 bases at J; junction bases unmatched: 6. The CDR3 DNA sequence: TGTGCCAGCAGCTCCGGACAGGGCGTCACGCAGTATTTT. Its translation is CASSSGQGVTQYF.

V is TRBV18 and J is TRBJ1-1, with 10 positions matching TRBD1. J gave up 7 bases and V 0 bases, and 8 bases lay outside the gene matches. Per the germline V gene, CDR1 is KGHSH and CDR2 is LQKENI. The CDR3 is 16 amino acids. The CDR3 region is CASSPPGQGMSIEAFF. For the CDR3, the DNA is TGTGCCAGCTCACCACCGGGACAGGGGATGAGCATTGAAGCTTTCTTT.

CDR3 residues: CATSDPESNTGELFF. Written as DNA, the CDR3 is TGTGCCACCAGTGATCCGGAATCGAACACCGGGGAGCTGTTTTTT. The chain couples TRBV24-1 to TRBJ2-2; D gene ambiguous. The CDR3 loop spans 15 amino acids. V was shortened by 3 bases and J by 0 bases, with 7 bases between the two germline ends. The V gene's germline CDR1 is KGHDR and CDR2 SFDVKD.

V and J are TRBV5-1 and TRBJ2-3; TRBD1 agrees at 9 bases. This CDR3 has 14 amino acids. CDR1 is SGHRS and CDR2 is YFSETQ in the germline V gene. The junction had 7 bases not matched to a gene; V was cut back by 7 bases and J by 4 bases. The CDR3 spells CASRPGQGADTQYF. In DNA form, the CDR3 reads TGCGCCAGCCGGCCGGGACAGGGAGCAGATACGCAGTATTTT.

V usage is TRBV12-3 or TRBV12-4 and J usage is TRBJ2-2, with TRBD1 matching 7 bases. V was pared by 6 bases and J by 5 bases, with 6 bases of the junction left unmatched. This CDR3 region has 14 residues. The CDR3 spells CASRPNRGTGELFF. The CDR3 DNA reads TGTGCCAGCAGGCCCAACAGGGGTACCGGGGAGCTGTTTTTT.

The chain couples TRBV5-1 to TRBJ2-1; 8 bases line up with TRBD1. Germline CDR1 reads SGHRS; CDR2 reads YFSETQ. The CDR3 runs 14 residues. The trim removed 4 bases at V and 9 bases at J, leaving 9 bases unmatched. CDR3 in amino acids: CASSVWQGAGEQFF. CDR3 in DNA: TGCGCCAGCAGCGTGTGGCAGGGGGCAGGTGAGCAGTTCTTC.

This chain links TRBV7-8 with TRBJ2-6; D might be TRBD1 or TRBD2, each matching 6 bases. CDR1 and CDR2 (germline): SGHVS, FQNEAQ. CDR3 size: 16 residues. Trimming shortened V by 5 bases and J by 6 bases, and 17 bases separated the two germline ends. The CDR3 is CASSTIGGSTANVLTF. CDR3 coding DNA: TGTGCCAGCAGCACGATAGGGGGGTCTACGGCCAACGTCCTGACTTTC.

There are a few counts of this clonotype. V gene TRBV6-1 combines with J gene TRBJ2-3; 7 bases agree with TRBD2. With V trimmed by 3 bases and J by 1 base, 1 base remained unmatched. The length of the CDR3 is 14 residues. CDR1 and CDR2 from the germline V gene are MNHNS and SASEGT. The CDR3 here is CASSDSGGTDTQYF. In DNA, the CDR3 is TGTGCCAGCAGTGACAGCGGGGGCACAGATACGCAGTATTTT.

This clonotype was seen only a few times. V gene TRBV12-3 or TRBV12-4 combines with J gene TRBJ2-7, with 7 bases aligning to TRBD2. Germline trimming cut 5 bases from V and 5 bases from J; bases unmatched to any gene: 6. There are 13 residues in the CDR3. CDR3 DNA sequence: TGTGCCAGCAGTGCGGGACTAAACCACGAGCAGTACTTC. Residues: CASSAGLNHEQYF.

The chain carries TRBV9 and TRBJ1-2, with D hard to call. The V gene's germline CDR1 is SGDLS and CDR2 YYNGEE. V was trimmed by 2 bases and J by 8 bases, leaving 13 bases between them. This CDR3 is 13 amino acids long. Written as DNA, the CDR3 is TGTGCCAGCAGCGTGGCGCCCGGCCAAGGCTACACCTTC. Its translation: CASSVAPGQGYTF.

The chain carries TRBV4-3 and TRBJ2-5, with 9 bases lining up with TRBD2. Trimming took 0 bases from V and 5 from J; bases not matched to a gene: 10. Germline-derived CDR1 and CDR2 are LGHNA and YSLEER. This CDR3 is built from 17 residues. The CDR3 here is CASSQEKELAGGETQYF. The CDR3 DNA follows: TGCGCCAGCAGCCAAGAAAAGGAACTAGCGGGTGGGGAGACCCAGTACTTC.

Comment on this clonotype: A read error may produce the germline difference seen at one junction end. The chain couples TRBV6-1 to TRBJ2-3; TRBD2 might be the D (6 bases). This CDR3 spans 12 amino acids. CDR1 and CDR2 from the germline V gene are MNHNS and SASEGT. This CDR3 reads CASSNDDPGLRF. CDR3 nucleotides: TGTGCCAGCAGCAACGACGATCCGGGACTCCGTTTT.

This clonotype has more than one count but fewer than ten. This rearrangement joins TRBV11-2 to TRBJ2-7; 8 nucleotides agree with TRBD2. The V gene's germline CDR1 is SGHAT and CDR2 FQNNGV. The J segment lost 6 bases and the V segment lost 6 bases, leaving 7 bases of the junction unmatched. The CDR3 runs to 13 residues. CDR3 coding DNA: TGTGCCAGCAGTCCCGGGGGGGTAGTCGAGCAGTACTTC. It codes for CASSPGGVVEQYF.

This chain connects TRBV5-6 to TRBJ2-7, with D possibly TRBD1 on 7 matching bases. V gave up 2 bases and J gave up 5 bases, with 14 bases separating them. This CDR3 has 14 amino acids. The V gene's germline CDR1 is SGHDT and CDR2 YYEEEE. The CDR3 spells CASSFRQGLDEQYF. The CDR3 nucleotides read TGTGCCAGCAGCTTTAGACAGGGACTCGACGAGCAGTACTTC.

The J gene is TRBJ2-5, the V gene TRBV15; D not resolved. Trimming shortened V by 1 base and J by 1 base, and 4 bases separated the two germline ends. The CDR3 contains 13 residues. Germline CDR1 LNHNV, CDR2 YYDKDF (reference sequence). As DNA, the CDR3 is TGTGCCACCAGCAGAGGGGCCCAAGAGACCCAGTACTTC. Translation gives CATSRGAQETQYF. Looking up the rest from reference TRBV15 and TRBJ2-5 gives the full variable domain: DAMVIQNPRYQVTQFGKPVTLSCSQTLNHNVMYWYQQKSSQAPKLLFHYYDKDFNNEADTPDNFQSRRPNTSFCFLDIRSPGLGDTAMYLCATSRGAQETQYFGPGTRLLVL.

The rearrangement links TRBV4-3 to TRBJ1-6, with D uncertain. The germline V gene has CDR1 LGHNA and CDR2 YSLEER. V dropped 0 bases and J dropped 10 bases, with 19 bases sitting between them. The CDR3 spans 17 residues. The CDR3 sequence is CASSQDFPADPGSPLHF. CDR3 DNA sequence: TGCGCCAGCAGCCAAGACTTTCCCGCCGACCCGGGATCACCCCTCCACTTT.

This clonotype has just a few counts. The genes are TRBV5-1 and TRBJ1-1, with a possible D match to TRBD1 (5 bases). The CDR3 loop spans 17 amino acids. Germline V lookup: CDR1 SGHRS, CDR2 YFSETQ. Trimming cost V 4 bases and J 1 base, with 20 bases left between them. The CDR3 DNA reads as TGCGCCAGCAGCCTTGGCGGTGGGGGAGGACGGAACACTGAAGCTTTCTTT. It specifies CASSLGGGGGRNTEAFF.

The chain uses TRBV18 and TRBJ2-7; 8 bases fit TRBD2. With 2 bases clipped from V and 3 bases from J, the junction kept 3 bases outside the gene matches. The CDR3 sequence is 14 residues long. The germline gives CDR1 KGHSH, CDR2 LQKENI. The CDR3 DNA follows: TGTGCCAGCTCACCAGCCGGGACTAGCTACGAGCAGTACTTC. It is translated as CASSPAGTSYEQYF.

The chain links TRBV4-1 to TRBJ2-1, with a possible D match to TRBD1 (5 bases). V dropped 4 bases and J dropped 9 bases, with 19 bases sitting between them. The CDR3 is 15 residues long. The germline gives CDR1 MGHRA, CDR2 YSYEKL. CDR3 residues: CASSPEKGLRGEQFF. The CDR3 region has the DNA TGCGCCAGCAGCCCAGAAAAGGGGTTACGTGGTGAGCAGTTCTTC.

A note on this clonotype: A read error may account for a junction end that differs from germline. The rearrangement links TRBV9 to TRBJ1-2; TRBD1 is a possible D gene (5 bases). Germline V gene sequence: CDR1 SGDLS, CDR2 YYNGEE. The CDR3 totals 13 residues. The DNA of the CDR3 is TGCGCCAGCAGCGGTGACAGTGTCTATGGCTACACCTTC. Translated: CASSGDSVYGYTF.

The chain combines TRBV19 with TRBJ1-1; perhaps TRBD1 as D (5 bases). Germline CDR1 and CDR2: LNHDA and SQIVND (reference sequence). The CDR3 is made up of 13 amino acids. V shed 0 bases and J shed 7 bases, with 9 bases lying between them. CDR3 sequence: CASSIDRDREAFF. The CDR3 DNA sequence: TGTGCCAGTAGTATAGATCGGGACCGTGAAGCTTTCTTT.

This clonotype has only a few counts. V usage is TRBV9 and J usage is TRBJ2-2; D unresolved. Trimming took off 0 bases at V and 6 bases at J, with 12 bases between the two ends. This CDR3 contains 15 residues. The germline gives CDR1 SGDLS, CDR2 YYNGEE. CDR3 sequence (DNA): TGTGCCAGCAGCGTAGAGAACCCGTTCCCCGGGGAGCTGTTTTTT. This codes for CASSVENPFPGELFF.

This clonotype was counted only a few times. This chain links TRBV28 with TRBJ1-6; 7 bases are shared with TRBD1. V was clipped by 7 bases and J by 5 bases; unmatched bases: 8. This CDR3 is 15 amino acids long. CDR1 is MDHEN, CDR2 SYDVKM, per germline. The CDR3 loop is CASTLRDSHNSPLHF. The CDR3 region has the DNA TGTGCCAGCACTCTCCGGGACAGCCATAATTCACCCCTCCACTTT.

The sample holds a few counts of this clonotype. CDR3 in amino acids: CASSLFGTGGLYEQYF. CDR3 bases: TGTGCCAGCAGTTTATTCGGCACAGGGGGCCTCTACGAGCAGTACTTC. The chain links TRBV27 to TRBJ2-7; 9 nucleotides line up with TRBD1. The J segment lost 3 bases and the V segment lost 1 base, leaving 7 bases of the junction unmatched. This CDR3 spans 16 amino acids. Germline V gene sequence: CDR1 MNHEY, CDR2 SMNVEV (reference sequence).

The rearrangement links TRBV18 to TRBJ2-7, with D perhaps TRBD1 (6 bases). CDR1 is KGHSH and CDR2 is LQKENI in the germline V gene. V shed 4 bases and J shed 2 bases, with 27 bases lying between them. This CDR3 is built from 19 residues. CDR3 amino acids: CASSRRPRTAVTAAYEQYF. The CDR3 region has the DNA TGTGCCAGCTCACGACGACCTCGGACAGCGGTCACAGCGGCCTACGAGCAGTACTTC.

This clonotype has just one count. The chain links TRBV6-1 to TRBJ2-7; 8 bases fit TRBD1. The junction had 10 bases not matched to a gene; V was cut back by 2 bases and J by 1 base. The CDR3 is 17 amino acids. Germline V CDR1 and CDR2: MNHNS, SASEGT. In DNA, the CDR3 is TGTGCCAGCAGTGAATATTTCCAGGGGGCTGGTTCCTACGAGCAGTACTTC. It yields the protein CASSEYFQGAGSYEQYF.

The V gene is TRBV6-1, the J gene TRBJ1-1, with a tentative D call TRBD1 (6 bases). V lost 7 bases, J lost 5 bases, and 23 bases lay in between. The germline CDR1 and CDR2 sequences are MNHNS and SASEGT. The CDR3 has 16 amino acids. DNA for the CDR3: TGTGCCAGCACGCAGGTCTTCGCCAGGGGTAATACTGAAGCTTTCTTT. Translated, it gives CASTQVFARGNTEAFF.

This clonotype was seen just once. The J gene is TRBJ2-7, the V gene TRBV20-1; maybe TRBD1 (5 bases). The V and J ends lost 0 bases and 4 bases respectively, with 13 bases between them. The CDR3 contains 14 residues. From germline, CDR1 is DFQATT and CDR2 SNEGSKA (reference sequence). CDR3: CSARDQATAYEQYF. The CDR3 DNA follows: TGCAGTGCTAGAGATCAAGCGACAGCGTACGAGCAGTACTTC.